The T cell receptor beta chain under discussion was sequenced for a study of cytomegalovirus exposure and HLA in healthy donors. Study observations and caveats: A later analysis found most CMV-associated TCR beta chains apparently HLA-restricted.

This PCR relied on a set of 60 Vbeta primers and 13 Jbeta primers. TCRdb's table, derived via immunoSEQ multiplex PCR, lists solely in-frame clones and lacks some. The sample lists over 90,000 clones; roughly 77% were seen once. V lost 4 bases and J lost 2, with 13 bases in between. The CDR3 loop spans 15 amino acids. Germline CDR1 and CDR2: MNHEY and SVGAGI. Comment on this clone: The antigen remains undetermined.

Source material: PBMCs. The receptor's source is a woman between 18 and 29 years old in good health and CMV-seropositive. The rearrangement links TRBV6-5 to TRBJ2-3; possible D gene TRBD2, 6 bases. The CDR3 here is CASSSTGLPTDTQYF. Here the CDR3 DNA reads TGTGCCAGCAGTTCGACGGGACTCCCCACAGATACGCAGTATTTT.